Each of the 28 T cell receptor beta chains below was sequenced from the same sample in a study of T-cell reconstitution after alpha-beta-depleted transplantation in children (dated by TCRdb to 2016 to 2017). The receptor library was made with PCR. Sequencing used an Illumina HiSeq 2500. Molecular barcoding was employed in the preparation of TCR libraries, with unique molecular identifiers being used to normalize TCRbeta repertoire quantification. The public reads were quality trimmed at Q25 with fastp and then assembled into clones with MiXCR by TCRdb, keeping productive beta chains. Each entry is one CDR3 protein sequence, shown with its most common DNA and genes. The sample has 450,000 to 500,000 distinct CDR3 sequences on record, around 13% of them singletons. Roughly 5.4% of the sample is held by the ten biggest clonotypes. Sequences were derived from PBMCs from the stem cell graft donor, sampled from the stem cell graft. The source of these receptors is a human donor who donated a stem cell graft to a child with combined immunodeficiency.

This chain uses TRBV27 with TRBJ1-5; 9 bases align to TRBD1. The germline V gene has CDR1 MNHEY and CDR2 SMNVEV (reference sequence). The CDR3 loop spans 15 amino acids. Trimming took 4 bases from V and 1 from J; bases not matched to a gene: 2. The CDR3 loop is CASSWTGVSNQPQHF. DNA for the CDR3: TGTGCCAGCAGTTGGACAGGGGTAAGCAATCAGCCCCAGCATTTT.

V usage is TRBV7-8 and J usage is TRBJ2-5, with 10 bases that match TRBD1. Germline values: CDR1 SGHVS, CDR2 FQNEAQ. This CDR3 spans 15 amino acids. Losses at the gene ends were 6 bases for V and 4 bases for J; bases not matched to a gene: 8. Written as DNA, the CDR3 is TGTGCCAGCAGTTCCGGGACAGGGGTCGGAGAGACCCAGTACTTC. Encoded protein: CASSSGTGVGETQYF.

The table lists this clonotype with a few counts. This rearrangement joins TRBV18 to TRBJ1-4; no clear D gene. CDR3 size: 17 residues. V dropped 1 base and J dropped 0 bases, with 12 bases sitting between them. Germline CDR1 KGHSH, CDR2 LQKENI. Here the CDR3 DNA reads TGTGCCAGCTCACCACGAGTGGCTACGGCAACTAATGAAAAACTGTTTTTT. It specifies CASSPRVATATNEKLFF.

The CDR3 sequence: CASSLLGDFTQYF. The CDR3 DNA sequence: TGTGCCAGCAGCTTACTAGGGGACTTTACGCAGTATTTT. The rearrangement uses TRBV7-2 and TRBJ2-3; TRBD2 might be the D (6 bases). The CDR3 spans 13 residues. Germline V gene data show CDR1 as SGHTA and CDR2 as FQGNSA. The V end lost 2 bases, the J end lost 8 bases, and 11 bases lay between the germline ends.

The chain carries TRBV5-1 and TRBJ2-2; the D gene is possibly TRBD1 (6 bases). The germline V gene has CDR1 SGHRS and CDR2 YFSETQ. V was clipped by 4 bases and J by 5 bases, with 15 bases between them. CDR3 length equals 15 residues. The CDR3 spells CASSQLRTVTGELFF. Here the CDR3 DNA reads TGCGCCAGCAGCCAACTTAGGACAGTGACCGGGGAGCTGTTTTTT. The whole variable domain, filled in from reference TRBV5-1 and TRBJ2-2, reads KAGVTQTPRYLIKTRGQQVTLSCSPISGHRSVSWYQQTPGQGLQFLFEYFSETQRNKGNFPGRFSGRQFSNSRSEMNVSTLELGDSALYLCASSQLRTVTGELFFGEGSRLTVL.

This clonotype was counted between two and nine times. The chain combines TRBV12-3 or TRBV12-4 with TRBJ1-5; a possible D gene is TRBD1 (6 bases). V was shortened by 10 bases and J by 4 bases, with 14 bases between the two germline ends. The CDR3 loop spans 13 amino acids. Here the CDR3 reads CATTNRDNQPQHF. CDR3 DNA: TGTGCCACAACCAACAGGGATAATCAGCCCCAGCATTTT.

This clonotype was observed a few times. The chain uses TRBV28 and TRBJ2-5; D unclear. Germline assignment: CDR1 MDHEN and CDR2 SYDVKM. Between the trimmed V and J ends, which lost 3 bases and 5 bases, there was a span of 13 bases. The CDR3 totals 14 residues. The CDR3 sequence is CASSFLQSRETQYF. In nucleotides, the CDR3 is TGTGCCAGCAGTTTCCTCCAAAGCAGGGAGACCCAGTACTTC.

There are a few counts of this clonotype. V gene TRBV7-9 combines with J gene TRBJ2-5; possible D gene TRBD2, 6 bases. Trimming took 5 bases from V and 0 from J, leaving 16 bases between them. The V gene's germline CDR1 is SEHNR and CDR2 FQNEAQ (reference sequence). The CDR3 contains 16 residues. The CDR3 region has the DNA TGTGCCAGCAGCGCCTCGGGACTCCGGTACCAAGAGACCCAGTACTTC. Its translation: CASSASGLRYQETQYF. Combining the CDR3 with reference TRBV7-9 and TRBJ2-5 gives the whole variable domain DTGVSQNPRHKITKRGQNVTFRCDPISEHNRLYWYRQTLGQGPEFLTYFQNEAQLEKSRLLSDRFSAERPKGSFSTLEIQRTEQGDSAMYLCASSASGLRYQETQYFGPGTRLLVL.

In this sample, this clonotype turned up a few times. The gene calls are TRBV9 and TRBJ2-7; 7 nucleotides match TRBD1. Germline V lookup: CDR1 SGDLS, CDR2 YYNGEE. This CDR3 has 15 amino acids. The ends lost 4 bases at V and 1 base at J; junction bases unmatched: 8. The CDR3 loop is CASSPGQRLSYEQYF. The CDR3 DNA sequence: TGTGCCAGCAGCCCGGGACAGCGGCTATCCTACGAGCAGTACTTC. Full variable domain (missing parts from reference TRBV9 and TRBJ2-7): DSGVTQTPKHLITATGQRVTLRCSPRSGDLSVYWYQQSLDQGLQFLIQYYNGEERAKGNILERFSAQQFPDLHSELNLSSLELGDSALYFCASSPGQRLSYEQYFGPGTRLTVT.

The chain joins TRBV5-1 to TRBJ1-2, with 9 bases matching TRBD1. With V trimmed by 4 bases and J by 7 bases, 5 bases remained unmatched. Germline V CDR1 and CDR2: SGHRS, YFSETQ. This CDR3 has 13 residues. The DNA for the CDR3 is TGCGCCAGCAGCCTGGGACAGGGCCGTGGCTACACCTTC. Amino acids: CASSLGQGRGYTF.

The table lists this clonotype with many counts. This chain links TRBV7-9 with TRBJ2-7; either TRBD1 or TRBD2 may supply D (5 bases each). Germline V CDR1 and CDR2: SEHNR, FQNEAQ (reference sequence). V lost 4 bases to trimming and J lost 2 bases, with 12 bases between them. The CDR3 contains 14 residues. CDR3 sequence (DNA): TGTGCCAGCAGCTCAAGGGACGGTACCTACGAGCAGTACTTC. Protein product: CASSSRDGTYEQYF.

The V gene is TRBV15, the J gene TRBJ2-7; D unclear. This CDR3 comprises 13 residues. CDR1 is LNHNV and CDR2 is YYDKDF in the germline V gene (reference sequence). V was clipped by 1 base and J by 6 bases, with 10 bases between them. The CDR3 bases are TGTGCCACCAGCAGAGCGATCCCCGGCGAGCAGTACTTC. It encodes CATSRAIPGEQYF. Filled out from reference TRBV15 and TRBJ2-7, the complete variable domain reads DAMVIQNPRYQVTQFGKPVTLSCSQTLNHNVMYWYQQKSSQAPKLLFHYYDKDFNNEADTPDNFQSRRPNTSFCFLDIRSPGLGDTAMYLCATSRAIPGEQYFGPGTRLTVT.

This clonotype was observed many times. The V call is TRBV12-5, the J call TRBJ2-1; D ambiguous. The length of the CDR3 is 14 residues. V lost 6 bases to trimming and J lost 0 bases, with 9 bases between them. Germline CDR1 LGHNT, CDR2 FRNRAP. CDR3 loop: CASGRPSSYNEQFF. The CDR3 nucleotides are TGTGCTAGTGGACGCCCAAGCTCCTACAATGAGCAGTTCTTC.

J is TRBJ2-5 and V is TRBV7-2, with 10 bases matching TRBD1. The CDR3 is 17 residues long. V shed 3 bases, J shed 5 bases, and the junction held 12 bases outside the gene matches. Germline-derived CDR1 and CDR2 are SGHTA and FQGNSA. DNA of the CDR3: TGTGCCAGCAGCTTCCGGGACAGGGGTCGTATTGGCGAGACCCAGTACTTC. Residues: CASSFRDRGRIGETQYF.

This clonotype was seen repeatedly, ten times or more. The V and J genes are TRBV7-2 and TRBJ2-2; D is perhaps TRBD1 (6 bases). The CDR3 is made up of 14 amino acids. CDR1 SGHTA and CDR2 FQGNSA come from the germline V gene. Trimming stripped 8 bases from V and 1 base from J, with 11 bases between. Here the CDR3 reads CASLPGQNTGELFF. The CDR3 region has the DNA TGTGCCAGCCTCCCGGGACAGAACACCGGGGAGCTGTTTTTT.

The rearrangement uses TRBV4-2 and TRBJ2-7; the match to TRBD2 covers 8 bases. The CDR3 has 15 amino acids. Germline V CDR1 and CDR2: LGHNA, YNFKEQ. Unmatched junction bases numbered 9, after V lost 2 bases and J lost 6 bases. This chain's CDR3 is CASSQRGGAPLEQYF. The CDR3 nucleotides read TGTGCCAGCAGCCAACGGGGGGGAGCTCCGCTCGAGCAGTACTTC.

Many counts were recorded for this clonotype. The chain links TRBV6-5 to TRBJ2-5; TRBD2 matches at 12 bases. V was pared by 4 bases and J by 5 bases, with 8 bases of the junction left unmatched. The V gene's germline CDR1 is MNHEY and CDR2 SVGAGI. The CDR3 sequence is 16 residues long. CDR3: CASSFSTSGGGETQYF. Written as DNA, the CDR3 is TGTGCCAGCAGTTTCTCGACTAGCGGGGGTGGTGAGACCCAGTACTTC.

This clonotype occurred many times. The chain employs TRBV5-6 and TRBJ1-2; 7 bases match TRBD1. The CDR3 length is 15 residues. Unmatched junction bases numbered 8, after V lost 0 bases and J lost 6 bases. CDR1 is SGHDT, CDR2 YYEEEE, per germline. The CDR3 sequence: CASSLVAGGKNGYTF. CDR3 nucleotide sequence: TGTGCCAGCAGCTTGGTGGCAGGGGGGAAGAATGGCTACACCTTC.

This clonotype has a handful of counts. This sequence joins TRBV5-4 and TRBJ2-5, with D possibly matching TRBD1 (6 bases). Germline-derived CDR1 and CDR2 are SGHNT and YYREEE (reference sequence). The CDR3 covers 14 residues. The V end was cut by 1 base, the J end by 3 bases, with 10 bases between. The CDR3 coding sequence is TGTGCCAGCAGCTTGACGAGACAGGAAGAGACCCAGTACTTC. Protein sequence: CASSLTRQEETQYF.

This clonotype showed up just a few times. The chain couples TRBV12-3 or TRBV12-4 to TRBJ2-4, with D maybe TRBD1 (6 bases). V was shortened by 5 bases and J by 8 bases, with 16 bases between the two germline ends. This CDR3 has 14 amino acids. CDR3 amino acids: CASSISRGWDIQYF. CDR3 bases: TGTGCCAGCAGTATCTCCAGGGGCTGGGACATTCAGTACTTC.

The chain employs TRBV20-1 and TRBJ2-7, with TRBD1 matching over 7 bases. The CDR3 is 15 amino acids. Germline V gene sequence: CDR1 DFQATT, CDR2 SNEGSKA (reference sequence). The trim removed 4 bases at V and 6 bases at J, leaving 15 bases unmatched. Here the CDR3 DNA reads TGCAGTGCTACGTCACAGGGGACGATAAAGAGCGAGCAGTACTTC. Amino acid sequence: CSATSQGTIKSEQYF.

The chain links TRBV29-1 to TRBJ1-1; tentative D call: TRBD1 (5 bases). Per germline, CDR1 SQVTM and CDR2 ANQGSEA. The CDR3 totals 10 residues. V gave up 7 bases and J gave up 8 bases, with 11 bases separating them. DNA of the CDR3: TGCAGCGCCGACGGGGGGGAAGCTTTCTTT. Translation gives CSADGGEAFF.

The gene calls are TRBV4-3 and TRBJ2-3, with 9 positions matching TRBD2. CDR3 length: 16 amino acids. Germline V gene sequence: CDR1 LGHNA, CDR2 YSLEER. The junction had 7 bases not matched to a gene; V was cut back by 0 bases and J by 6 bases. DNA of the CDR3: TGCGCCAGCAGCCAAGATATAGCGGGGGCTGGGGATACGCAGTATTTT. Protein: CASSQDIAGAGDTQYF.

This clonotype was picked up a small number of times. The chain uses TRBV4-3 and TRBJ2-4, with D perhaps matching TRBD2 (6 bases). V was clipped by 1 base and J by 0 bases, with 13 bases between them. Germline assignment: CDR1 LGHNA and CDR2 YSLEER. The CDR3 extends over 17 amino acids. This chain's CDR3 is CASSQVVAELAKNIQYF. CDR3 DNA: TGCGCCAGCAGCCAAGTAGTAGCGGAACTAGCCAAAAACATTCAGTACTTC.

This clonotype occurred many times. The V gene is TRBV12-3 or TRBV12-4, the J gene TRBJ2-1; D not resolved. The CDR3 spans 13 residues. The V end lost 2 bases, the J end lost 10 bases, and 12 bases lay between the germline ends. CDR3 sequence: CASSLFLRQEQFF. CDR3 DNA sequence: TGTGCCAGCAGTTTATTTCTACGCCAGGAGCAGTTCTTC.

This clonotype was detected many times. The chain employs TRBV5-1 and TRBJ2-1, with TRBD2 identical over 13 bases. V dropped 4 bases and J dropped 6; count of bases not matched to a gene: 4. CDR3 length: 15 residues. The germline CDR1 and CDR2 sequences are SGHRS and YFSETQ. CDR3 nucleotides: TGCGCCAGCAGCGAACTAGCGGGAGGGAGCAATGAGCAGTTCTTC. Amino acids: CASSELAGGSNEQFF.

The chain combines TRBV20-1 with TRBJ1-2; D remains ambiguous. The V gene's germline CDR1 is DFQATT and CDR2 SNEGSKA (reference sequence). This CDR3 has 15 residues. Deletions cut 2 bases from V and 0 bases from J, with 13 bases between. CDR3 DNA sequence: TGCAGTGCTAGAAATAAAGGAGCGACTAACTATGGCTACACCTTC. This encodes CSARNKGATNYGYTF.

This clonotype was detected only a few times. J is TRBJ2-7 and V is TRBV5-6; perhaps TRBD1 as D (5 bases). CDR1 is SGHDT and CDR2 is YYEEEE in the germline V gene. This CDR3 contains 14 residues. V lost 6 bases and J lost 2, with 15 bases in between. CDR3 in amino acids: CASNKQTDPYEQYF. The CDR3 bases are TGTGCCAGCAACAAGCAGACAGATCCCTACGAGCAGTACTTC.